The sequence of this T cell receptor beta chain was determined in a study of CD8+ T cells in alopecia areata. Study-level findings and limits: Scalp samples also contribute reads from the resident alphabeta T cells found in normal skin. Clonality was higher in lesional than normal scalp, especially in alopecia totalis/universalis. Whereas mice showed it more clearly, TCR sharing across patients was murkier, possibly because of HLA.

The CDR3 is made up of 14 amino acids. Germline values: CDR1 SQVTM, CDR2 ANQGSEA. V lost 6 bases and J lost 5; bases outside the gene matches: 13. The authors extracted RNA and reverse transcribed it into cDNA as the sequencing template. Assay used: immunoSEQ multiplex PCR; TCRdb lists only in-frame clones, some missing. This table holds 150,000 or so clones, 45% to 60% found once. The researchers isolated CD4+ and CD8+ T cells from PBMCs by sorting. In this sample, this clone turned up a few times. Its specificity is unknown. This clonotype was sampled from a human donor in good health. Sequencing used CD4+ T cells sorted from blood. The chain recombines TRBV29-1 with TRBJ2-7; 7 bases align to TRBD1. The CDR3 DNA reads as TGCAGCGTCCCAAAACAGGGGCAGGGGAACGAGCAGTACTTC. Protein: CSVPKQGQGNEQYF.